The rows below give T cell receptor beta chains drawn from one sample of a study of CXCR3-negative and CXCR3-positive naive CD8 T cells. TCRdb reprocessed the 5' RACE reads, with one entry per CDR3 protein and no DNA. The listing records roughly 110,000 distinct CDR3 sequences. Input material: naive CXCR3+ CD8+ T cells from blood. All receptors come from a human donor in good health. Some clones in this sample may be carry-over from other donors' samples. Both conserved end residues are part of each CDR3.

CASSQAHQTGANTEAFF TRBJ1-1 17 TRBV4-1
CASSLELFGPQFF TRBJ2-1 13 TRBV7-9
CASSVVNTGELFF TRBJ2-2 13 TRBV6-5
CASSLAHRDYNTEAFF TRBJ1-1 16 TRBV5-1
CASSPGGVPSGNTIYF TRBJ1-3 16 TRBV11-3
CATSKSPENTEAFF TRBJ1-1 14 TRBV15
CASSLSPSGTYEQYF TRBJ2-7 15 TRBV28
CASSQAVADSMNTGELFF TRBJ2-2 18 TRBV4-1
CASSVRGTGVIDTQYF TRBJ2-3 16 TRBV7-3
CSVTTDTDTQYF TRBJ2-3 12 TRBV29-1
CASSHTEGRFGKEQFF TRBJ2-1 16 TRBV28
CASSLRGDQPQHF TRBJ1-5 13 TRBV13
CASSSSILSGANVLTF TRBJ2-6 16 TRBV5-1
CASSEGYRDEQFF TRBJ2-1 13 TRBV25-1
CSVPRAYEQFF TRBJ2-1 11 TRBV29-1
CSVEEVGGGETQYF TRBJ2-5 14 TRBV29-1
CAWSVRGSYEQYF TRBJ2-7 13 TRBV30
CSVLRGTDPSTIYF TRBJ1-3 14 TRBV29-1
CASSQDIMTSGGANEQYF TRBJ2-7 18 TRBV4-2
CASTLEGHGYTF TRBJ1-2 12 TRBV7-9
CATVREQIETQYF TRBJ2-5 13 TRBV7-8
CASSYLGTGPDTQYF TRBJ2-3 15 TRBV6-2/TRBV6-3
CASSQQGGMRTLHF TRBJ1-6 14 TRBV23-1
CASSLTASYEQYF TRBJ2-7 13 TRBV12-3/TRBV12-4
CASSSSRTSGRPPSYNEQFF TRBJ2-1 20 TRBV28
CASSQRTSYGYTF TRBJ1-2 13 TRBV12-3/TRBV12-4
CASSFWTGSDTQYF TRBJ2-3 14 TRBV5-5
CASSLAGGILNEQFF TRBJ2-1 15 TRBV7-2
CSARRPWGQENEKLFF TRBJ1-4 16 TRBV20-1
CAWSDGGLTGELFF TRBJ2-2 14 TRBV30
CASSFLIRDRETNTGELFF TRBJ2-2 19 TRBV12-3/TRBV12-4
CASSPPGAGGYTF TRBJ1-2 13 TRBV9
CSVVRTGRDEQYF TRBJ2-7 13 TRBV29-1
CASSQGQAGGTEAFF TRBJ1-1 15 TRBV5-1
CASSYFGEGTGELFF TRBJ2-2 15 TRBV6-6
CASSAPTGLSPYEQYF TRBJ2-7 16 TRBV11-3
CASSSHGASSYEQYF TRBJ2-7 15 TRBV28
CSVEDKRTGSVLRYF TRBJ2-3 15 TRBV29-1
CASSRRGAQGYEKLFF TRBJ1-4 16 TRBV6-5
CSARDHRDYNSPLHF TRBJ1-6 15 TRBV20-1
CSVWGESTGELFF TRBJ2-2 13 TRBV29-1
CASSSRDRAYEQYF TRBJ2-7 14 TRBV7-9
CASSLETGYGEQYF TRBJ2-7 14 TRBV7-6
CASSYLGLASPEQFF TRBJ2-1 15 TRBV6-6
CASSETSRTETQYF TRBJ2-5 14 TRBV9
CASSQRSGGNTEAFF TRBJ1-1 15 TRBV4-1
CASSGGAARDTQYF TRBJ2-3 14 TRBV6-6
CSVEWMSEELFF TRBJ1-4 12 TRBV29-1
CASRPQGADTGELFF TRBJ2-2 15 TRBV7-9
CASSSPRGQGLLYNEQFF TRBJ2-1 18 TRBV7-9
CASSLPAGQASEAFF TRBJ1-1 15 TRBV7-2
CASSESRGLYEQYF TRBJ2-7 14 TRBV12-3/TRBV12-4
CSVGLAGVGEQYF TRBJ2-7 13 TRBV29-1
CASNSGERGGDIQYF TRBJ2-4 15 TRBV5-1
CASSPRSYGYTF TRBJ1-2 12 TRBV12-3/TRBV12-4
CAISGRTGDSYEQYF TRBJ2-7 15 TRBV10-3
CASSSPPGEAFF TRBJ1-1 12 TRBV6-5
CASSLERGLSVYEQYF TRBJ2-7 16 TRBV5-1